Listed below are T cell receptor beta chains from one sample, sequenced in a study of blood T cell repertoires in COVID-19. The method was immunoSEQ multiplex PCR; TCRdb's version includes in-frame clones alone and lacks a portion of them. The table includes some 98,000 clones, 82% detected once. Sample: peripheral blood. The receptors here all came from a man aged 65 to 79 with acute or convalescent COVID-19. Each CDR3 is given with its conserved first and last residue. Fields, in order: V gene, J gene, D gene, clone size, CDR3 DNA, CDR3 protein. The D gene is left open where the match is weak. Some rows have no size entry. The others give once, few or many, or a class for an expanded clone.

TRBV28	TRBJ2-1	NA	NA	TGTGCCAGCACCTTTTTCGGGAGCTCCTACAATGAGCAGTTCTTC	CASTFFGSSYNEQFF
TRBV18	TRBJ1-2	TRBD1	NA	TGTGCCAGCTCACCACCGGGACAGCGCTCCTATGGCTACACCTTC	CASSPPGQRSYGYTF
TRBV19	TRBJ1-1	NA	NA	TGTGCCAGTAGTCCACGGACATCCACTGAAGCTTTCTTT	CASSPRTSTEAFF
TRBV2	TRBJ1-4	NA	NA	TGTGCCAGCAGCCAACAGGAACGGGAAAAACTGTTTTTT	CASSQQEREKLFF
TRBV7-8	TRBJ2-3	NA	NA	TGTGCCAGCAGCTCGGGAGAATTGGGCCTCCCGTATTTT	CASSSGELGLPYF
TRBV6-5	TRBJ1-1	NA	NA	TGTGCCAGCAGTTACTCCGGAGGGGAGAGGGAAGCTTTCTTT	CASSYSGGEREAFF
TRBV4-1	TRBJ1-2	TRBD1	NA	TGCGCCAGCAGCCAAGCGCAGGGGGCGGAGGGCTACACCTTC	CASSQAQGAEGYTF
TRBV5-1	TRBJ1-2	TRBD1	NA	TGCGCCACCAATCCGGGACAGGGGCTCTATGGCTACACCTTC	CATNPGQGLYGYTF
TRBV7-9	TRBJ2-1	NA	NA	TGTGCCAGCAGCTCCTTCTTCGGGAGAAACTCCTACAATGAGCAGTTCTTC	CASSSFFGRNSYNEQFF
TRBV6-1	TRBJ1-1	NA	NA	TGTGCCAGCAGTGAAAGGCAGGGAAACATGAACACTGAAGCTTTCTTT	CASSERQGNMNTEAFF
TRBV6-5	TRBJ1-6	NA	NA	TGTGCCAGCATATCTGGTGACAGGACTAATTCACCCCTCCACTTT	CASISGDRTNSPLHF
TRBV7-8	TRBJ2-1	TRBD2	once	TGTGCCAGCACCTTAGCGGGGGGGATTTCTGAGCAGTTCTTC	CASTLAGGISEQFF